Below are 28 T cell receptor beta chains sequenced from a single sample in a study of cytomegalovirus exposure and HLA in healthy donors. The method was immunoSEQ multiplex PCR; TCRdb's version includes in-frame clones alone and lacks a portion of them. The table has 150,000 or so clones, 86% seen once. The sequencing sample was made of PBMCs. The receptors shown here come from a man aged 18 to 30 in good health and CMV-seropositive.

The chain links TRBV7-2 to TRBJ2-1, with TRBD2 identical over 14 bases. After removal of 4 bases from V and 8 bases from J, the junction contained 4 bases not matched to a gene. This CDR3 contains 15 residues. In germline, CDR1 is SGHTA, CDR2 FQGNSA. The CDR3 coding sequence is TGTGCCAGCAGCTCGGGACTAGCGGGAGTCGATGAGCAGTTCTTC. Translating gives CASSSGLAGVDEQFF.

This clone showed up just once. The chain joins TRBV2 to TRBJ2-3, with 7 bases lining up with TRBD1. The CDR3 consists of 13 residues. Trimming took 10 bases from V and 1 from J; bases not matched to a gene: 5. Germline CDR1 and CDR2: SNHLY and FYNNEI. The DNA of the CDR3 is TGTGCCACCAGCGACAGGGGCACAGATACGCAGTATTTT. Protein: CATSDRGTDTQYF.

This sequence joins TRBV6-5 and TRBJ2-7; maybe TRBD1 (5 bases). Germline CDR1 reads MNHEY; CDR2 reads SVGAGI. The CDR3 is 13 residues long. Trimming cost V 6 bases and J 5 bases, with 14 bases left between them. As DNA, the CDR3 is TGTGCCAGCAGAAGGCCAGGGCGCGACGAGCAGTACTTC. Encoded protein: CASRRPGRDEQYF.

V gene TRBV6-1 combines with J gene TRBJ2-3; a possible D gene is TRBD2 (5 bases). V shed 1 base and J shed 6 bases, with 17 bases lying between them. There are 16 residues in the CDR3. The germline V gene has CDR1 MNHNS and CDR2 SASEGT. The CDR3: CASSEVAGLATDTQYF. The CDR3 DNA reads TGTGCCAGCAGTGAAGTCGCCGGACTCGCGACGGATACGCAGTATTTT.

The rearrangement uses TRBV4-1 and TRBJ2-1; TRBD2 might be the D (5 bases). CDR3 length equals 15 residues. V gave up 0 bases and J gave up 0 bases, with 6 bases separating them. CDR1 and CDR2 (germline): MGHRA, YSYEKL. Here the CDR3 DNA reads TGCGCCAGCAGCCAAGATCGGGGCTCCTACAATGAGCAGTTCTTC. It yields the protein CASSQDRGSYNEQFF.

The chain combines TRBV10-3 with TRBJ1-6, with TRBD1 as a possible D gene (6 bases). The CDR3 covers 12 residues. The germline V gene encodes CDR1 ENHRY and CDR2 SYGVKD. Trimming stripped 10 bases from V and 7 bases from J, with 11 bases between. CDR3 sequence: CATQQGNSPLHF. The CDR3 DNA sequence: TGTGCCACTCAACAGGGAAATTCACCCCTCCACTTT.

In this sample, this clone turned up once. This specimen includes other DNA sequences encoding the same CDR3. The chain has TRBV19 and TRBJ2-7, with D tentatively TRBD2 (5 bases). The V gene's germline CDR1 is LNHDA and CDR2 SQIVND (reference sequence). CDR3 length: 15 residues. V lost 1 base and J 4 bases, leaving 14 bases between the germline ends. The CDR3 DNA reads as TGTGCCAGTAGTATAGGCCCGGGAACCGCATACGAGCAGTACTTC. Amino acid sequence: CASSIGPGTAYEQYF.

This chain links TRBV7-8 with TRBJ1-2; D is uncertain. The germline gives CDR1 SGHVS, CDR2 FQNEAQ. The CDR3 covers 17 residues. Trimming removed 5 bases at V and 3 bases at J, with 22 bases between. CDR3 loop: CASSLEDAGRDDYGYTF. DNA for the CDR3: TGTGCCAGCAGCCTAGAGGATGCTGGGCGGGATGACTATGGCTACACCTTC.

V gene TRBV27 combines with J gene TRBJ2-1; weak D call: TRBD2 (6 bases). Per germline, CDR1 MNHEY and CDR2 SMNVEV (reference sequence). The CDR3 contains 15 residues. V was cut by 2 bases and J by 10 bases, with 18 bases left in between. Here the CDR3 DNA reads TGTGCCAGCAGTTTACGAACAACGGGGAGGTGGGAGCAGTTCTTC. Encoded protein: CASSLRTTGRWEQFF.

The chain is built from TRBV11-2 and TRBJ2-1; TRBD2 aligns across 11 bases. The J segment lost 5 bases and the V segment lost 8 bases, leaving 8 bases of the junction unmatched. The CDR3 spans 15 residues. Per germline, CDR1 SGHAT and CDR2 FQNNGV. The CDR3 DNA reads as TGTGCCAGCTCCGTACCGGGACTAGCGGACAATGAGCAGTTCTTC. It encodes CASSVPGLADNEQFF.

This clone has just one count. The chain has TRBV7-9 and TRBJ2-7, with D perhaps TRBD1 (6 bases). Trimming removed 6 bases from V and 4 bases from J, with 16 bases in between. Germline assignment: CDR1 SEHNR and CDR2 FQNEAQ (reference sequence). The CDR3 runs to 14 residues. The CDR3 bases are TGTGCCAGCAGAGGTCAGGGGAACCAATACGAGCAGTACTTC. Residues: CASRGQGNQYEQYF.

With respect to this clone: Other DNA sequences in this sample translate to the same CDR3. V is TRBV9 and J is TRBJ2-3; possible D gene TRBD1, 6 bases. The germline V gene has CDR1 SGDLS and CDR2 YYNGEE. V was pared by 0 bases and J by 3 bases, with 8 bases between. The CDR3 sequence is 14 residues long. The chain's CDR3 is CASSVEGGTDTQYF. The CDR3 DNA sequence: TGTGCCAGCAGCGTAGAAGGGGGTACAGATACGCAGTATTTT.

This chain's CDR3 is CASRPTEPYTDTQYF. Written as DNA, the CDR3 is TGTGCCAGTCGCCCGACAGAGCCTTACACAGATACGCAGTATTTT. V gene TRBV19 combines with J gene TRBJ2-3; D is possibly TRBD1 (5 bases). V gave up 8 bases and J gave up 2 bases, with 17 bases separating them. The CDR3 extends over 15 amino acids. Germline loops: CDR1 LNHDA, CDR2 SQIVND (reference sequence).

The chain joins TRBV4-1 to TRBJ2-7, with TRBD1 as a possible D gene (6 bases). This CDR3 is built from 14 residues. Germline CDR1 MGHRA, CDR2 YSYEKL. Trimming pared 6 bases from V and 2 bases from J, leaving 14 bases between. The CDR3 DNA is TGCGCCAGCAGTCCCAGGGGCCAAACCTACGAGCAGTACTTC. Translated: CASSPRGQTYEQYF.

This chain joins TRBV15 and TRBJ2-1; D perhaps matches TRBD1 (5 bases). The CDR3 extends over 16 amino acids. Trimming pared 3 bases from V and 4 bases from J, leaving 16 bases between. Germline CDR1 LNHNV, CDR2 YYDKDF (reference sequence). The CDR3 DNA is TGTGCCACCAGCAGGGAGCACAGGTCTTTTTACAATGAGCAGTTCTTC. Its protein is CATSREHRSFYNEQFF.

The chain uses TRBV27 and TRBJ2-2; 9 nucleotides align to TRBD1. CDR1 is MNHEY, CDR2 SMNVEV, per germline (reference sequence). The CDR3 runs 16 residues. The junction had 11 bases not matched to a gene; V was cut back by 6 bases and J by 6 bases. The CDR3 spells CASRPTGTGLAGELFF. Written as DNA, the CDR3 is TGTGCCAGCAGACCCACCGGGACAGGGTTGGCCGGGGAGCTGTTTTTT.

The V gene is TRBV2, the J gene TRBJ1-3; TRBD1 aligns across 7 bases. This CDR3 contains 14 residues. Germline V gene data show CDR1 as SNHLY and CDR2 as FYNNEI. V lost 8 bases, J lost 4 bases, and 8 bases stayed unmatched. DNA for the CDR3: TGTGCCAGCCTTGGGACAGTCTTGGGAAACACCATATATTTT. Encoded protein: CASLGTVLGNTIYF.

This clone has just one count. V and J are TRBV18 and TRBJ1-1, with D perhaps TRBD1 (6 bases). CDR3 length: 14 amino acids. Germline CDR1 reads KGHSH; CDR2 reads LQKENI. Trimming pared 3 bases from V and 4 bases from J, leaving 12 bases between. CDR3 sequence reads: CASSPLTGFTEAFF. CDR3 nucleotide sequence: TGTGCCAGCTCACCCCTAACAGGGTTCACTGAAGCTTTCTTT.

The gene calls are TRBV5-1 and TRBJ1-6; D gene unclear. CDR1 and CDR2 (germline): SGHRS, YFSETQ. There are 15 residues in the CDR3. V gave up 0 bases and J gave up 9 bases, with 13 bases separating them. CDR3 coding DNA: TGCGCCAGCAGCTTGGATCTGGGTGAGGGTTCACCCCTCCACTTT. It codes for CASSLDLGEGSPLHF.

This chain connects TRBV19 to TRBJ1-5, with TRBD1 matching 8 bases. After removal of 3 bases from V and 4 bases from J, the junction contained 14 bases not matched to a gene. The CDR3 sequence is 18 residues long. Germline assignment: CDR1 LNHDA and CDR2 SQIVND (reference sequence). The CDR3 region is CASSIQPHGQGRNQPQHF. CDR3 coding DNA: TGTGCCAGTAGTATTCAGCCTCATGGACAGGGTCGGAATCAGCCCCAGCATTTT.

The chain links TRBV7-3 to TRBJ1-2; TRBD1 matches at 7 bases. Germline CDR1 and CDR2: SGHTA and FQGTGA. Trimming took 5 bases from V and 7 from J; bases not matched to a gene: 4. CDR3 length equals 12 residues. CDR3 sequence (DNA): TGTGCCAGCAGCCCCCGGACAGGTGGCTACACCTTC. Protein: CASSPRTGGYTF.

The CDR3 here is CASSGGVGGEQFF. The DNA of the CDR3 is TGTGCCAGCAGCGGAGGGGTTGGAGGTGAGCAGTTCTTC. The rearrangement uses TRBV27 and TRBJ2-1; D may be TRBD2 (6 bases). Germline V CDR1 and CDR2: MNHEY, SMNVEV (reference sequence). This CDR3 is built from 13 residues. V lost 6 bases and J lost 9, with 15 bases in between.

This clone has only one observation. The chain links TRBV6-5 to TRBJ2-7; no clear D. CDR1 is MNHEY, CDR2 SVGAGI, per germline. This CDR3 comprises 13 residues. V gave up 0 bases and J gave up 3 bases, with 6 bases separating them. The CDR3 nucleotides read TGTGCCAGCAGTTACTCCGCTAACTACGAGCAGTACTTC. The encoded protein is CASSYSANYEQYF.

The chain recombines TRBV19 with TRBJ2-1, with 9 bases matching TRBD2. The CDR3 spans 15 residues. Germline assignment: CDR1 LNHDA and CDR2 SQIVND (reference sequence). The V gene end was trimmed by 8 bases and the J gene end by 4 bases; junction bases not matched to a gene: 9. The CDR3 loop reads CASVKAGGLYNEQFF. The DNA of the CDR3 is TGTGCCAGTGTGAAAGCGGGGGGTTTATACAATGAGCAGTTCTTC.

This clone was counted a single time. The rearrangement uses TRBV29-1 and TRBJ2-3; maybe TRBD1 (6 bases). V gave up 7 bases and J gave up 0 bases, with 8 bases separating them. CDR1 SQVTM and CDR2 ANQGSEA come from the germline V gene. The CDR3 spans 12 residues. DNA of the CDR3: TGCAGCGCAGGGGTTAGCACAGATACGCAGTATTTT. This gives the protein CSAGVSTDTQYF.

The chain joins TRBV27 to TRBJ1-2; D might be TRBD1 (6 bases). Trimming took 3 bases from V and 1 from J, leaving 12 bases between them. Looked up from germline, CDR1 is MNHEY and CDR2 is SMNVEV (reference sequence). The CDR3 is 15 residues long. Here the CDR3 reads CASSFYSGDNYGYTF. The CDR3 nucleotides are TGTGCCAGCAGTTTTTATTCAGGGGATAACTATGGCTACACCTTC.

The CDR3 is CASRIFGGGVNEQFF. The CDR3 DNA reads as TGTGCCAGCAGGATCTTTGGCGGGGGGGTGAATGAGCAGTTCTTC. This chain connects TRBV5-5 to TRBJ2-1; 9 bases align to TRBD2. CDR1 is SGHKS and CDR2 is YYEKEE in the germline V gene (reference sequence). This CDR3 is 15 amino acids long. The ends lost 5 bases at V and 7 bases at J; junction bases unmatched: 10.

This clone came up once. The CDR3 is CASSFTPQGPRTYNEQFF. The CDR3 DNA reads as TGTGCCAGTAGTTTCACCCCTCAGGGGCCTCGAACTTACAATGAGCAGTTCTTC. The V call is TRBV19, the J call TRBJ2-1, with D perhaps TRBD1 (6 bases). CDR1 and CDR2 (germline): LNHDA, SQIVND (reference sequence). There are 18 residues in the CDR3. Deletions cut 5 bases from V and 4 bases from J, with 24 bases between. Using reference TRBV19 and TRBJ2-1 for the parts outside the CDR3, the full variable domain is DGGITQSPKYLFRKEGQNVTLSCEQNLNHDAMYWYRQDPGQGLRLIYYSQIVNDFQKGDIAEGYSVSREKKESFPLTVTSAQKNPTAFYLCASSFTPQGPRTYNEQFFGPGTRLTVL.